One and the same sample provided the 11 T cell receptor beta chains below, sequenced in a study of blood T cells in healthy people across ages. Primed by a sample-barcoded 5' primer and a J-beta primer mix, a second PCR proceeded for about 7 to 11 cycles. TCRdb used MiXCR to reprocess the 5' RACE reads, holding one entry per CDR3 protein. The repertoire holds over 600,000 distinct CDR3 sequences, with 40% to 45% as singletons. The sample comprised blood. The receptors derive from an older man in good health.

The rearrangement joins TRBV15 to TRBJ2-5, with D hard to call. The CDR3 is made up of 13 amino acids. From germline, CDR1 is LNHNV and CDR2 YYDKDF (reference sequence). The V and J ends lost 1 base and 4 bases respectively, with 7 bases between them. The CDR3 here is CATSRVGGETQYF. The CDR3 coding sequence is TGTGCCACCAGCAGAGTTGGCGGAGAGACCCAGTACTTC.

This clonotype was recorded many times. The chain couples TRBV12-3 or TRBV12-4 to TRBJ2-5; the match to TRBD2 covers 9 bases. Germline trimming cut 2 bases from V and 4 bases from J; bases unmatched to any gene: 5. The CDR3 sequence is 15 residues long. The CDR3 reads CASSLSGRRVETQYF. The CDR3 DNA follows: TGTGCCAGCAGTTTAAGCGGGAGGAGGGTAGAGACCCAGTACTTC.

This clonotype showed up just a few times. The rearrangement links TRBV6-2 or TRBV6-3 to TRBJ2-5; 7 positions agree with TRBD2. The CDR3 runs to 16 residues. With 5 bases clipped from V and 4 bases from J, the junction kept 13 bases outside the gene matches. Germline assignment: CDR1 MNHEY and CDR2 SVGEGT. In DNA, the CDR3 is TGTGCCAGCAGTGACCCAACTAGCGTCCTAAGAGAGACCCAGTACTTC. This codes for CASSDPTSVLRETQYF.

The chain links TRBV10-3 to TRBJ1-1, with TRBD1 identical over 7 bases. The CDR3 extends over 14 amino acids. Germline loops: CDR1 ENHRY, CDR2 SYGVKD. J gave up 3 bases and V 4 bases, and 5 bases lay outside the gene matches. The DNA for the CDR3 is TGTGCCATCAGTGGCCAGGGGGGGTACACTGAAGCTTTCTTT. This gives the protein CAISGQGGYTEAFF.

There are a few counts of this clonotype. A much bigger clone sits one base away, suggesting this may be a read error. The gene calls are TRBV4-2 and TRBJ2-3, with 7 bases aligning to TRBD2. Germline CDR1 reads LGHNA; CDR2 reads YNFKEQ. The CDR3 loop spans 23 amino acids. V lost 0 bases to trimming and J lost 2 bases; unmatched junction nucleotides: 26. The CDR3 loop is CASSQDPRRTWAGETTNTDTQYF. In DNA, the CDR3 is TGTGCCAGCAGCCAAGACCCACGTCGCACTTGGGCGGGAGAGACTACTAACACAGATACGCAGTATTTT.

V usage is TRBV11-2 and J usage is TRBJ2-2; no clear D. This CDR3 is built from 15 residues. Germline CDR1 reads SGHAT; CDR2 reads FQNNGV. V was clipped by 3 bases and J by 0 bases, with 8 bases between them. As DNA, the CDR3 is TGTGCCAGCAGCTTTACGGGCACGAACACCGGGGAGCTGTTTTTT. As protein: CASSFTGTNTGELFF.

This clonotype was counted ten times or more. The V and J genes are TRBV27 and TRBJ1-2, with D possibly being TRBD1 (5 bases). Trimming left V 3 bases short and J 8 bases short, with 13 bases between. Germline CDR1 MNHEY, CDR2 SMNVEV (reference sequence). CDR3 length: 13 amino acids. CDR3 in DNA: TGTGCCAGCAGTTTTAGGGGTCCGGGGGGCTACACCTTC. It is translated as CASSFRGPGGYTF.

This clonotype occurred a few times. The chain is built from TRBV5-5 and TRBJ2-7; a weak D match, TRBD1 (5 bases). Trimming left V 4 bases short and J 0 bases short, with 20 bases between. The germline gives CDR1 SGHKS, CDR2 YYEKEE (reference sequence). There are 17 residues in the CDR3. CDR3 coding DNA: TGTGCCAGCAGCACCCAACCGGCCCTCAGGGTCTCCTACGAGCAGTACTTC. Protein: CASSTQPALRVSYEQYF.

This clonotype was seen more than once but under ten times. The V call is TRBV5-1, the J call TRBJ2-5, with D perhaps TRBD1 (5 bases). Looked up from germline, CDR1 is SGHRS and CDR2 is YFSETQ. Between the trimmed V and J ends, which lost 4 bases and 3 bases, there was a span of 16 bases. The CDR3 has 15 residues. Here the CDR3 DNA reads TGCGCCAGCAGCGGTGTAGGGGTCGCAGAAGAGACCCAGTACTTC. Protein product: CASSGVGVAEETQYF. Full variable domain (rest looked up from reference TRBV5-1 and TRBJ2-5): KAGVTQTPRYLIKTRGQQVTLSCSPISGHRSVSWYQQTPGQGLQFLFEYFSETQRNKGNFPGRFSGRQFSNSRSEMNVSTLELGDSALYLCASSGVGVAEETQYFGPGTRLLVL.

Ten or more counts support this clonotype. The chain has TRBV6-2 or TRBV6-3 and TRBJ2-5; D is possibly TRBD1 (6 bases). V was cut by 4 bases and J by 5 bases, with 17 bases left in between. The V gene's germline CDR1 is MNHEY and CDR2 SVGEGT. The CDR3 totals 15 residues. CDR3: CASSSLYREIETQYF. The DNA for the CDR3 is TGTGCCAGCAGTTCCCTTTACAGGGAGATCGAGACCCAGTACTTC.

There are a few counts of this clonotype. This chain connects TRBV27 to TRBJ1-2, with D perhaps matching TRBD1 (6 bases). The CDR3 runs to 15 residues. Germline lookup yields CDR1 MNHEY and CDR2 SMNVEV (reference sequence). Trimming removed 2 bases from V and 5 bases from J, with 15 bases in between. The CDR3 protein is CASSLRGDTGYGYTF. The DNA for the CDR3 is TGTGCCAGCAGTTTAAGAGGGGACACCGGTTATGGCTACACCTTC.